Shown below are 32 T cell receptor beta chains from a single sample sequenced in a study of naive and memory T cell subsets. Whole-study results and caveats: Especially in CD8 cells, naive repertoires contained a few larger clonotypes, possibly CD45RA-re-expressing memory cells.

An equimolar mix of two oligonucleotides served as the beta constant-region primer for TRBC1 and TRBC2. The ligated cDNA underwent four PCR rounds using SP2 and nested alpha and beta constant-region primers. TCRdb fed the UMI-ligation and nested PCR reads into MiXCR, producing one record per CDR3 protein. Of fewer than 150,000 distinct CDR3 sequences in the sample, approximately 21% were seen once. No antigen is known for these receptors. Input material: naive CD8+ T cells from blood. The receptors derive from a human donor in good health.

Concerning this clonotype itself: Its ends do not fully match the called genes, so a read error is possible. The rearrangement links TRBV29-1 to TRBJ2-2; D is unclear. The germline CDR1 and CDR2 sequences are SQVTM and ANQGSEA. This CDR3 contains 13 residues. DNA of the CDR3: TGCATCGTTGTGGCCGGGAACACCGGGGAGCTGTTTTTT. This translates into CIVVAGNTGELFF.

Here the CDR3 reads CASSEGGYREIGFEQYF. Written as DNA, the CDR3 is TGTGCCAGCAGTGAAGGGGGGTATCGGGAGATCGGCTTTGAGCAGTACTTC. The rearrangement uses TRBV2 and TRBJ2-7, with a weak D call TRBD2 (6 bases). V was cut by 1 base and J by 7 bases, with 23 bases left in between. CDR3 length: 17 residues. CDR1 is SNHLY and CDR2 is FYNNEI in the germline V gene.

This clonotype was seen a single time. The chain combines TRBV6-5 with TRBJ1-2; D may be TRBD1 (5 bases). V dropped 2 bases and J dropped 7 bases, with 14 bases sitting between them. The CDR3 is 14 amino acids. The germline V gene encodes CDR1 MNHEY and CDR2 SVGAGI. The CDR3 DNA sequence: TGTGCCAGCAGTTACACTGACAGTCTCAGTGGCTACACCTTC. This gives the protein CASSYTDSLSGYTF.

The rearrangement uses TRBV20-1 and TRBJ2-3, with 9 bases lining up with TRBD2. This CDR3 has 15 residues. Germline trimming cut 1 base from V and 2 bases from J; bases unmatched to any gene: 4. The germline V gene has CDR1 DFQATT and CDR2 SNEGSKA (reference sequence). CDR3 protein: CSARALAGSTDTQYF. CDR3 DNA: TGCAGTGCTAGAGCACTAGCGGGTTCCACAGATACGCAGTATTTT.

This clonotype was counted a few times. The CDR3 DNA reads TGCGCCAGCAGCCAAAAGACACGTACCTACGAGCAGTACTTC. Its translation: CASSQKTRTYEQYF. V is TRBV4-3 and J is TRBJ2-7; no firm D call. The CDR3 covers 14 residues. Germline-derived CDR1 and CDR2 are LGHNA and YSLEER. V was shortened by 2 bases and J by 2 bases, with 10 bases between the two germline ends.

J is TRBJ1-3 and V is TRBV6-5; the D is unclear. Germline V gives CDR1 MNHEY, CDR2 SVGAGI. Trimming left V 7 bases short and J 2 bases short, with 15 bases between. There are 15 residues in the CDR3. The chain's CDR3 is CASTPQSRPGNTIYF. CDR3 coding DNA: TGTGCCAGCACTCCGCAGTCCCGTCCTGGAAACACCATATATTTT.

This clonotype was recorded a few times. The V call is TRBV28, the J call TRBJ2-1; TRBD2 matches at 14 bases. Germline V gene sequence: CDR1 MDHEN, CDR2 SYDVKM. CDR3 size: 15 residues. Trimming removed 4 bases from V and 5 bases from J; junction bases left unmatched: 1. CDR3 DNA: TGTGCCAGCAGTTGGGGACTAGCGGGGGACAATGAGCAGTTCTTC. Protein product: CASSWGLAGDNEQFF.

In its sample, this clonotype was seen many times. CDR3 in amino acids: CSVEVEREASYEQYF. The CDR3 DNA reads as TGCAGCGTTGAAGTAGAGCGGGAGGCCTCCTACGAGCAGTACTTC. The chain recombines TRBV29-1 with TRBJ2-7; 9 bases fit TRBD2. CDR1 and CDR2 from the germline V gene are SQVTM and ANQGSEA. V lost 1 base and J lost 0; bases outside the gene matches: 4. This CDR3 spans 15 amino acids.

This clonotype was picked up a small number of times. This chain uses TRBV6-1 with TRBJ1-2; 11 bases align to TRBD1. The CDR3 extends over 17 amino acids. Germline V gene sequence: CDR1 MNHNS, CDR2 SASEGT. The V and J ends lost 7 bases and 5 bases, in that order; junction bases with no gene match: 15. The CDR3 coding sequence is TGTGCCAGCACCCGAACCGGACAGGGGGCCATTAGATATGGCTACACCTTC. Translation: CASTRTGQGAIRYGYTF.

The sample holds a few counts of this clonotype. The chain is built from TRBV28 and TRBJ2-7, with 7 bases lining up with TRBD2. The V segment lost 8 bases and the J segment 1 base; nucleotides outside the gene matches: 14. In germline, CDR1 is MDHEN, CDR2 SYDVKM. The CDR3 has 16 amino acids. CDR3 sequence reads: CASRPADGRGSYEQYF. DNA for the CDR3: TGTGCCAGCCGTCCCGCGGATGGGCGGGGGTCCTACGAGCAGTACTTC. The complete variable domain, with remaining parts taken from reference TRBV28 and TRBJ2-7, reads DVKVTQSSRYLVKRTGEKVFLECVQDMDHENMFWYRQDPGLGLRLIYFSYDVKMKEKGDIPEGYSVSREKKERFSLILESASTNQTSMYLCASRPADGRGSYEQYFGPGTRLTVT.

The rearrangement joins TRBV7-9 to TRBJ2-7; 7 nucleotides agree with TRBD2. The CDR3 is made up of 17 amino acids. Germline trimming cut 5 bases from V and 1 base from J; bases unmatched to any gene: 14. The germline V gene has CDR1 SEHNR and CDR2 FQNEAQ (reference sequence). As DNA, the CDR3 is TGTGCCAGCAGCCCCCCCTTTCTAGCGGAAGGTTCCTACGAGCAGTACTTC. Translation: CASSPPFLAEGSYEQYF.

The chain combines TRBV3-1 with TRBJ2-5; the D gene is possibly TRBD1 (6 bases). The CDR3 contains 13 residues. Germline V gene data show CDR1 as LGHDT and CDR2 as YNNKEL (reference sequence). Trimming pared 3 bases from V and 5 bases from J, leaving 10 bases between. The chain's CDR3 is CASSQGHSETQYF. CDR3 bases: TGTGCCAGCAGCCAGGGACATTCGGAGACCCAGTACTTC.

Only a few counts were recorded for this clonotype. The chain uses TRBV12-3 or TRBV12-4 and TRBJ1-2; D unclear. There are 14 residues in the CDR3. V was cut by 1 base and J by 4 bases, with 10 bases left in between. CDR3 bases: TGTGCCAGCAGTTTAGACAGATTAGGCTATGGCTACACCTTC. Translating it yields CASSLDRLGYGYTF.

This clonotype has just a few counts. The chain is built from TRBV6-5 and TRBJ2-1; possibly TRBD2 for D (5 bases). Trimming left V 6 bases short and J 12 bases short, with 15 bases between. This CDR3 is 12 amino acids long. Germline assignment: CDR1 MNHEY and CDR2 SVGAGI. The CDR3 region is CASRPAGLGQFF. The CDR3 DNA reads TGTGCCAGCAGGCCCGCGGGTCTTGGGCAGTTCTTC.

This clonotype was counted a few times. The V gene is TRBV9, the J gene TRBJ2-1, with 7 bases lining up with TRBD2. Germline CDR1 reads SGDLS; CDR2 reads YYNGEE. V was clipped by 4 bases and J by 6 bases; unmatched bases: 4. The CDR3 has 13 residues. The CDR3, as DNA: TGTGCCAGCAGCTTGGGACTACTCAATGAGCAGTTCTTC. This codes for CASSLGLLNEQFF.

The V gene is TRBV27, the J gene TRBJ2-7; 7 bases agree with TRBD1. The CDR3 loop spans 14 amino acids. Germline V gene lookup returns CDR1 MNHEY and CDR2 SMNVEV (reference sequence). V was pared by 5 bases and J by 4 bases, with 8 bases of the junction left unmatched. The CDR3 is CASSGRTGVYEQYF. The CDR3 DNA follows: TGTGCCAGCAGTGGGCGGACAGGTGTGTACGAGCAGTACTTC.

In this sample, this clonotype turned up many times. This rearrangement joins TRBV5-6 to TRBJ2-4, with unresolved D. Germline-derived CDR1 and CDR2 are SGHDT and YYEEEE. With 2 bases removed from V and 10 bases from J, the gap between germline ends came to 10 bases. The CDR3 loop spans 12 amino acids. The CDR3 nucleotides are TGTGCCAGCAGCTTTCAGAGTACGATTCAGTACTTC. Its translation is CASSFQSTIQYF. Full variable domain (remainder filled in from reference TRBV5-6 and TRBJ2-4): DAGVTQSPTHLIKTRGQQVTLRCSPKSGHDTVSWYQQALGQGPQFIFQYYEEEERQRGNFPDRFSGHQFPNYSSELNVNALLLGDSALYLCASSFQSTIQYFGAGTRLSVL.

V gene TRBV13 combines with J gene TRBJ1-1; D possibly corresponds to TRBD1 (5 bases). The CDR3 spans 17 residues. V was pared by 10 bases and J by 3 bases, with 27 bases between. Germline values: CDR1 PRHDT, CDR2 FYEKMQ (reference sequence). This chain's CDR3 is CATQQWGVGDPDTEAFF. CDR3 in DNA: TGTGCCACCCAGCAATGGGGGGTGGGAGACCCGGACACTGAAGCTTTCTTT.

This clonotype was counted a few times. The chain joins TRBV5-1 to TRBJ2-3; 8 nucleotides match TRBD1. Germline V gives CDR1 SGHRS, CDR2 YFSETQ. CDR3 size: 16 residues. Unmatched junction bases numbered 9, after V lost 5 bases and J lost 1 base. The CDR3 here is CASSTEGTGGTDTQYF. As DNA, the CDR3 is TGCGCCAGCAGTACAGAAGGGACAGGAGGCACAGATACGCAGTATTTT.

The gene calls are TRBV27 and TRBJ2-7, with 8 bases lining up with TRBD1. The CDR3 runs to 17 residues. Losses at the gene ends were 3 bases for V and 5 bases for J; bases not matched to a gene: 15. The germline gives CDR1 MNHEY, CDR2 SMNVEV (reference sequence). CDR3 amino acids: CASSFIAETGGSNEQYF. The DNA of the CDR3 is TGTGCCAGCAGTTTCATCGCCGAAACAGGGGGGTCCAACGAGCAGTACTTC.

This chain joins TRBV11-2 and TRBJ2-1; D possibly corresponds to TRBD2 (5 bases). Trimming cost V 7 bases and J 1 base, with 14 bases left between them. The length of the CDR3 is 15 residues. Germline loops: CDR1 SGHAT, CDR2 FQNNGV. The CDR3 DNA reads TGTGCCAGCAACCCTCTCTCGGGATCCTACAATGAGCAGTTCTTC. Amino acids: CASNPLSGSYNEQFF.

The chain couples TRBV28 to TRBJ1-5; D remains ambiguous. The V end lost 5 bases, the J end lost 9 bases, and 14 bases lay between the germline ends. CDR1 and CDR2 from the germline V gene are MDHEN and SYDVKM. The CDR3 loop spans 13 amino acids. The CDR3, as DNA: TGTGCCAGCAGTCTACAGACCCCCCGGCCCCAGCATTTT. It encodes CASSLQTPRPQHF.

The genes are TRBV27 and TRBJ2-5; 8 nucleotides match TRBD1. V was pared by 3 bases and J by 2 bases, with 5 bases of the junction left unmatched. This CDR3 comprises 15 residues. The germline CDR1 and CDR2 sequences are MNHEY and SMNVEV (reference sequence). CDR3 sequence: CASSFSRDRQETQYF. CDR3 sequence (DNA): TGTGCCAGCAGTTTCTCACGGGACAGGCAAGAGACCCAGTACTTC.

V usage is TRBV7-6 and J usage is TRBJ2-3, with D tentatively TRBD2 (5 bases). The V end lost 1 base, the J end lost 3 bases, and 11 bases lay between the germline ends. The CDR3 extends over 15 amino acids. CDR1 is SGHVS and CDR2 is FNYEAQ in the germline V gene. CDR3 DNA sequence: TGTGCCAGCAGCTTAGAAGACTATCCGACAGATACGCAGTATTTT. Its protein product is CASSLEDYPTDTQYF.

The CDR3 protein is CASSPRGLPEQFF. In nucleotides, the CDR3 is TGTGCCAGCAGTCCCCGTGGACTCCCTGAGCAGTTCTTC. V is TRBV28 and J is TRBJ2-1; tentative D call: TRBD2 (5 bases). This CDR3 is 13 amino acids long. V lost 5 bases and J lost 9, with 14 bases in between. The germline V gene encodes CDR1 MDHEN and CDR2 SYDVKM. Full variable domain (outside the CDR3, taken from reference TRBV28 and TRBJ2-1): DVKVTQSSRYLVKRTGEKVFLECVQDMDHENMFWYRQDPGLGLRLIYFSYDVKMKEKGDIPEGYSVSREKKERFSLILESASTNQTSMYLCASSPRGLPEQFFGPGTRLTVL.

This clonotype turned up a few times. The chain joins TRBV6-5 to TRBJ2-1, with 10 bases that match TRBD2. The V segment lost 3 bases and the J segment 3 bases; nucleotides outside the gene matches: 5. This CDR3 is built from 16 residues. In germline, CDR1 is MNHEY, CDR2 SVGAGI. The CDR3 DNA reads as TGTGCCAGCAGTTATCTAGCGGGAGTACTCTACAATGAGCAGTTCTTC. It specifies CASSYLAGVLYNEQFF.

The chain joins TRBV27 to TRBJ1-1; D might be TRBD1 (6 bases). The germline V gene encodes CDR1 MNHEY and CDR2 SMNVEV (reference sequence). Trimming cost V 3 bases and J 1 base, with 15 bases left between them. This CDR3 has 16 amino acids. The CDR3 protein is CASSFRFDRPNTEAFF. CDR3 DNA sequence: TGTGCCAGCAGTTTTCGTTTTGACAGGCCGAACACTGAAGCTTTCTTT.

A few counts support this clonotype. This chain connects TRBV19 to TRBJ2-1, with D unresolved. The CDR3 has 17 residues. V was clipped by 0 bases and J by 0 bases, with 12 bases between them. Germline lookup yields CDR1 LNHDA and CDR2 SQIVND (reference sequence). The CDR3 sequence is CASSIEGLASSYNEQFF. CDR3 sequence (DNA): TGTGCCAGTAGTATAGAAGGGCTTGCCAGCTCCTACAATGAGCAGTTCTTC.

The rearrangement links TRBV20-1 to TRBJ2-7, with D possibly being TRBD1 or TRBD2 (5 bases each). CDR3 length: 13 residues. Deletions cut 6 bases from V and 3 bases from J, with 15 bases between. Germline assignment: CDR1 DFQATT and CDR2 SNEGSKA (reference sequence). CDR3 coding DNA: TGCAGTGCAGCCCAGGGAGTAAGCTACGAGCAGTACTTC. Its translation: CSAAQGVSYEQYF.

The J gene is TRBJ2-1, the V gene TRBV5-1; D not resolved. Germline lookup yields CDR1 SGHRS and CDR2 YFSETQ. With 0 bases removed from V and 3 bases from J, the gap between germline ends came to 10 bases. The CDR3 length is 15 residues. The CDR3 sequence is CASSLEVSYYNEQFF. DNA of the CDR3: TGCGCCAGCAGCTTGGAGGTCAGTTACTACAATGAGCAGTTCTTC.

This clonotype was seen a few times. The chain uses TRBV30 and TRBJ1-2, with no clear D. Germline lookup yields CDR1 GTSNPN and CDR2 SVGIG (reference sequence). V gave up 2 bases and J gave up 3 bases, with 13 bases separating them. This CDR3 spans 14 amino acids. Here the CDR3 reads CAWSQIDIDYGYTF. CDR3 bases: TGTGCCTGGAGTCAAATTGACATTGACTATGGCTACACCTTC.

Many counts were recorded for this clonotype. The rearrangement links TRBV4-3 to TRBJ1-3, with no clear D. The V end was cut by 0 bases, the J end by 4 bases, with 4 bases between. Germline loops: CDR1 LGHNA, CDR2 YSLEER. The length of the CDR3 is 13 residues. In nucleotides, the CDR3 is TGCGCCAGCAGCCAAGATAGAGGAAACACCATATATTTT. It is translated as CASSQDRGNTIYF.